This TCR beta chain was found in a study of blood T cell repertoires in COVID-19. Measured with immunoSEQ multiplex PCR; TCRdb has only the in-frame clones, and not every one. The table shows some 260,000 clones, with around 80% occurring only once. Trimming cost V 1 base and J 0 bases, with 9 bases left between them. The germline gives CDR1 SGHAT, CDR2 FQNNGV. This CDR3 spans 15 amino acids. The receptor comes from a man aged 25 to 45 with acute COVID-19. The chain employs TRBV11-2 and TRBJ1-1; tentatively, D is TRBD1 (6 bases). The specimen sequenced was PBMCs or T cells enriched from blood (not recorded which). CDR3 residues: CASSLAGHMNTEAFF. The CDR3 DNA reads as TGTGCCAGCAGCTTAGCGGGACATATGAACACTGAAGCTTTCTTT.